Listed below are T cell receptor beta chains from one sample, sequenced in a study of blood T cell repertoires in COVID-19. The method was immunoSEQ multiplex PCR; TCRdb's version includes in-frame clones alone and lacks a portion of them. The table lists fewer than 200,000 clones, about 91% of them singletons, with less than 5% in the top ten. Sequenced sample: peripheral blood. The receptors were gathered from a woman aged 55 to 70 who had recovered from COVID-19. CDR3s include the opening cysteine and the closing phenylalanine or tryptophan. Fields, in order: CDR3 protein, CDR3 DNA, clone size, D gene, J gene, V gene. The D gene is left open where the match is weak. Rows give clone size only sometimes, using once, few, many, or a class for an expanded clone.

CDR3: CASSQDYRTGVSANYGYTF; DNA: TGCGCCAGCAGCCAAGATTACCGGACAGGGGTTTCGGCTAACTATGGCTACACCTTC; size: -; D: TRBD1; J: TRBJ1-2; V: TRBV4-3
CDR3: CASSPRAGATGELFF; DNA: TGTGCCAGCAGCCCCCGGGCGGGTGCCACCGGGGAGCTGTTTTTT; size: -; D: -; J: TRBJ2-2; V: TRBV7-7
CDR3: CASSPSLRDEQYF; DNA: TGTGCCAGCTCACCATCTCTCAGGGACGAGCAGTACTTC; size: -; D: -; J: TRBJ2-7; V: TRBV18
CDR3: CASRRGRGPLRANVLTF; DNA: TGTGCCAGCAGGCGAGGGAGAGGGCCGCTCCGGGCCAACGTCCTGACTTTC; size: -; D: -; J: TRBJ2-6; V: TRBV5-6
CDR3: CASSSVRVNDLSNEQYF; DNA: TGTGCCAGCAGTTCAGTGCGTGTCAATGACCTTAGCAACGAGCAGTACTTC; size: -; D: -; J: TRBJ2-7; V: TRBV28
CDR3: CASSARDSNMNTEAFF; DNA: TGTGCCAGCAGCGCCCGGGACAGTAATATGAACACTGAAGCTTTCTTT; size: many; D: TRBD1; J: TRBJ1-1; V: TRBV7-8
CDR3: CASRRDRGTYEQYF; DNA: TGTGCCAGTCGGCGGGATAGGGGAACCTACGAGCAGTACTTC; size: -; D: -; J: TRBJ2-7; V: TRBV7-2
CDR3: CSASREYSNQPQHF; DNA: TGCAGTGCTAGTCGCGAATATAGCAATCAGCCCCAGCATTTT; size: once; D: -; J: TRBJ1-5; V: TRBV20-1
CDR3: CASSLGRSGGWYGTDTQYF; DNA: TGTGCCAGCAGCTTGGGGCGTAGCGGGGGGTGGTATGGGACAGATACGCAGTATTTT; size: -; D: TRBD2; J: TRBJ2-3; V: TRBV7-8
CDR3: CASSLLAGAGNEQFF; DNA: TGCGCCAGCAGCTTACTAGCGGGGGCGGGGAATGAGCAGTTCTTC; size: -; D: TRBD2; J: TRBJ2-1; V: TRBV5-1
CDR3: CASSLGDTNGYTF; DNA: TGCGCCAGCAGCTTGGGGGACACTAATGGCTACACCTTC; size: few; D: -; J: TRBJ1-2; V: TRBV5-1
CDR3: CASSTPGMAFF; DNA: TGTGCCAGCAGTACCCCCGGGATGGCTTTCTTT; size: -; D: -; J: TRBJ1-1; V: TRBV2
CDR3: CASRPRSGGHNPQETQYF; DNA: TGTGCAAGTCGCCCCAGGAGCGGGGGCCACAATCCTCAAGAGACCCAGTACTTC; size: -; D: -; J: TRBJ2-5; V: TRBV12-2
CDR3: CASSIGSGEDTQYF; DNA: TGTGCCAGTAGTATAGGTAGCGGGGAAGATACGCAGTATTTT; size: -; D: TRBD2; J: TRBJ2-3; V: TRBV19
CDR3: CASSPSQGVGAGELFF; DNA: TGTGCCAGCAGCCCATCCCAGGGGGTTGGAGCCGGGGAGCTGTTTTTT; size: -; D: TRBD1; J: TRBJ2-2; V: TRBV4-2
CDR3: CASSLDSVSYNSPLHF; DNA: TGTGCCAGCTCACTGGACAGTGTCTCCTATAATTCACCCCTCCACTTT; size: -; D: -; J: TRBJ1-6; V: TRBV18
CDR3: CASTKTLLSGANVLTF; DNA: TGTGCCAGCACCAAGACACTCCTTTCTGGGGCCAACGTCCTGACTTTC; size: -; D: -; J: TRBJ2-6; V: TRBV2
CDR3: CASTPWDREIHEQYF; DNA: TGTGCCAGCACCCCGTGGGACAGGGAAATCCACGAGCAGTACTTC; size: -; D: TRBD1; J: TRBJ2-7; V: TRBV2
CDR3: CASSQELLTGANVLTF; DNA: TGCGCCAGCAGCCAAGAACTTCTCACTGGGGCCAACGTCCTGACTTTC; size: -; D: -; J: TRBJ2-6; V: TRBV4-1
CDR3: CASSLLPPPFSGNEQFF; DNA: TGCGCCAGCAGTCTCCTTCCCCCGCCCTTTAGCGGCAATGAGCAGTTCTTC; size: -; D: -; J: TRBJ2-1; V: TRBV4-1
CDR3: CASSQTESGNTIYF; DNA: TGCGCCAGCAGTCAGACAGAGTCTGGAAACACCATATATTTT; size: -; D: -; J: TRBJ1-3; V: TRBV5-1
CDR3: CASSPQVNTEAFF; DNA: TGTGCCAGCAGCCCGCAGGTGAACACTGAAGCTTTCTTT; size: -; D: -; J: TRBJ1-1; V: TRBV14
CDR3: CASSGQGQGGNEQFF; DNA: TGTGCCAGCAGCGGTCAGGGACAGGGTGGGAATGAGCAGTTCTTC; size: -; D: TRBD1; J: TRBJ2-1; V: TRBV11-2
CDR3: CASSPTSDIGGNTEAFF; DNA: TGTGCCAGCTCACCAACTTCGGACATCGGGGGGAACACTGAAGCTTTCTTT; size: once; D: -; J: TRBJ1-1; V: TRBV18
CDR3: CASSFGVMGVYEQYF; DNA: TGTGCCAGCAGTTTCGGGGTAATGGGTGTCTACGAGCAGTACTTC; size: -; D: -; J: TRBJ2-7; V: TRBV2
CDR3: CASSNQRGGDEQFF; DNA: TGTGCCAGTAGTAATCAGCGGGGGGGCGATGAGCAGTTCTTC; size: -; D: TRBD2; J: TRBJ2-1; V: TRBV19
CDR3: CASSEINTGELFF; DNA: TGTGCCAGCAGTGAAATAAACACCGGGGAGCTGTTTTTT; size: -; D: -; J: TRBJ2-2; V: TRBV2
CDR3: CASSLTGVMQPQHF; DNA: TGTGCCAGCAGCTTGACAGGGGTAATGCAGCCCCAGCATTTT; size: -; D: -; J: TRBJ1-5; V: TRBV21-1
CDR3: CASSQEWSMNTEAFF; DNA: TGCGCCAGCAGCCAAGAGTGGAGTATGAACACTGAAGCTTTCTTT; size: -; D: -; J: TRBJ1-1; V: TRBV4-1
CDR3: CASSPAGGGIYGYTF; DNA: TGTGCCAGCAGCCCCGCGGGAGGGGGCATTTATGGCTACACCTTC; size: medium-sized; D: TRBD1; J: TRBJ1-2; V: TRBV7-9
CDR3: CAIKRTSGQETQYF; DNA: TGTGCCATCAAAAGGACTAGCGGCCAAGAGACCCAGTACTTC; size: -; D: TRBD2; J: TRBJ2-5; V: TRBV10-3
CDR3: CASSSSGDEQYF; DNA: TGTGCCAGCAGCTCATCGGGGGACGAGCAGTACTTC; size: -; D: -; J: TRBJ2-7; V: TRBV9
CDR3: CASYGGLDEQFF; DNA: TGTGCCAGCTATGGGGGGTTAGATGAGCAGTTCTTC; size: -; D: -; J: TRBJ2-1; V: TRBV6-6
CDR3: CASTSYARNEAFF; DNA: TGTGCCAGCACCAGTTATGCGCGGAACGAAGCTTTCTTT; size: -; D: -; J: TRBJ1-1; V: TRBV6-5
CDR3: CSVSTGTGQPQHF; DNA: TGCAGCGTGTCGACAGGGACAGGACAGCCCCAGCATTTT; size: -; D: TRBD1; J: TRBJ1-5; V: TRBV29-1
CDR3: CASSFVGEDIQYF; DNA: TGTGCCAGCAGTTTCGTAGGAGAGGACATTCAGTACTTC; size: few; D: -; J: TRBJ2-4; V: TRBV6-5
CDR3: CASSVAQAGAPYEQYF; DNA: TGTGCCAGCAGCGTAGCTCAAGCGGGGGCCCCCTACGAGCAGTACTTC; size: once; D: TRBD2; J: TRBJ2-7; V: TRBV9
CDR3: CASSESYQPQHF; DNA: TGTGCCAGCAGTGAATCGTATCAGCCCCAGCATTTT; size: -; D: -; J: TRBJ1-5; V: TRBV2
CDR3: CASSLARQSQAFF; DNA: TGCGCCAGCAGCTTGGCCAGGCAAAGCCAAGCTTTCTTT; size: -; D: -; J: TRBJ1-1; V: TRBV5-1
CDR3: CASSLHEGAPYGYTF; DNA: TGTGCCAGCAGCTTACATGAGGGGGCACCTTATGGCTACACCTTC; size: -; D: TRBD1; J: TRBJ1-2; V: TRBV7-9
CDR3: CASRYGTGVDSPLHF; DNA: TGTGCCAGCAGGTACGGGACAGGGGTTGACTCACCCCTCCACTTT; size: -; D: TRBD1; J: TRBJ1-6; V: TRBV27
CDR3: CASSRVPGNTIYF; DNA: TGTGCCAGCAGTCGCGTTCCTGGAAACACCATATATTTT; size: once; D: -; J: TRBJ1-3; V: TRBV2